The clone carrying this TCR beta chain was picked up many times. The antigen is not known. Germline V gives CDR1 SNHLY, CDR2 FYNNEI. The J segment lost 3 bases and the V segment lost 7 bases, leaving 7 bases of the junction unmatched. CDR3 length equals 15 residues. HTBI primers from iRepertoire and Arm-PCR of CDR3 regions yielded the TCR beta libraries. MiXCR, run by TCRdb on the multiplex PCR reads, gives a single entry per CDR3 protein. The table lists some 560,000 distinct CDR3 sequences, roughly 16% of them singletons. This record comes from a study of regulatory T cells in long-lasting Graves disease. Time point: newly diagnosed GD, antithyroid drugs for less than 3 months. PBMC-derived RNA was used for the TCR library. Overall study results and limits: Investigators studied peripheral blood only, not thyroid tissue.

The same specimen was also included in a second study, on T cells in Graves' hyperthyroidism and ophthalmopathy. That work adds: Stable disease denoted Graves' hyperthyroidism without ophthalmopathy progression within 18 months. Most thyroid clonotypes expanded above 0.001 appeared in blood too.

The source was peripheral blood mononuclear cells (PBMCs), collected at new diagnosis, from a patient treated with antithyroid drugs. The receptor was derived from a middle-aged woman with Graves disease. V and J are TRBV2 and TRBJ2-1; 9 bases map to TRBD2. The CDR3 bases are TGTGCCAGCACCGTTCTAGCGGGGAGCTACAATGAGCAGTTCTTC. Translation gives CASTVLAGSYNEQFF.